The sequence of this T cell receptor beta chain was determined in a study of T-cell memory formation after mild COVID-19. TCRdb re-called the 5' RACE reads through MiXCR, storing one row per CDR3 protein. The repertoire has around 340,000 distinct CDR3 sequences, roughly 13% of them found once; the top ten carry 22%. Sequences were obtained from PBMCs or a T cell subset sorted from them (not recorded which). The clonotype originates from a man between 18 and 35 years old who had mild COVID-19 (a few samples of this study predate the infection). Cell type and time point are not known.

The CDR3 loop reads CASSSLIRGGTGNTIYF. CDR3 DNA sequence: TGTGCCAGCAGCTCCCTCATTAGAGGGGGGACTGGAAACACCATATATTTT. The gene calls are TRBV5-6 and TRBJ1-3, with D possibly matching TRBD1 (6 bases). V was cut by 3 bases and J by 2 bases, with 18 bases left in between. This CDR3 is built from 17 residues. Germline CDR1 SGHDT, CDR2 YYEEEE.